A single sample is the source of the 7 T cell receptor beta chains below, sequenced in a study of Ad26.COV2.S vaccination and SARS-CoV-2 variants. Treatment in this sample: about 20 received Ad26.COV2.S at low or high dose, single or two shots; roughly five received placebo; per-sample allocation not given. Collection of the samples took place on day 63 after the first injection of vaccine or placebo. Clones were sequenced by immunoSEQ multiplex PCR, and TCRdb holds only the in-frame ones, with some missing. The sample carries over 400,000 clones, about 91% recorded once. Sequencing used peripheral blood, obtained in a trial of Ad26.COV2.S vaccine versus placebo. These receptor sequences come from a person between 18 and 65 years old who received the Ad26.COV2.S COVID-19 vaccine or a placebo.

The rearrangement joins TRBV4-3 to TRBJ1-3; D not certain. Germline values: CDR1 LGHNA, CDR2 YSLEER. The CDR3 covers 16 residues. V was shortened by 1 base and J by 4 bases, with 14 bases between the two germline ends. This CDR3 is CASSQVRAAYGNTIYF. CDR3 sequence (DNA): TGCGCCAGCAGCCAAGTCAGAGCGGCTTACGGAAACACCATATATTTT.

This chain joins TRBV29-1 and TRBJ2-3; 9 positions agree with TRBD2. The junction had 13 bases not matched to a gene; V was cut back by 1 base and J by 5 bases. The CDR3 runs to 17 residues. Germline values: CDR1 SQVTM, CDR2 ANQGSEA. CDR3 nucleotides: TGCAGCGTTGAAGGAGACAACTTAGCGGGAGTGAAAGATACGCAGTATTTT. It yields the protein CSVEGDNLAGVKDTQYF.

The chain links TRBV7-9 to TRBJ1-4, with D maybe TRBD1 (6 bases). The CDR3 loop spans 15 amino acids. CDR1 SEHNR and CDR2 FQNEAQ come from the germline V gene (reference sequence). Trimming removed 1 base at V and 8 bases at J, with 14 bases between. In DNA, the CDR3 is TGTGCCAGCAGCTTAGTCAGGACAGAAAGGGAAAAACTGTTTTTT. It yields the protein CASSLVRTEREKLFF.

This clone was observed a few times. The sample has other DNA sequences that encode this CDR3 too. V and J are TRBV29-1 and TRBJ2-3, with 7 bases matching TRBD2. This CDR3 is built from 13 residues. J gave up 0 bases and V 3 bases, and 0 bases lay outside the gene matches. Germline assignment: CDR1 SQVTM and CDR2 ANQGSEA. Here the CDR3 reads CSVDSGSTDTQYF. The CDR3, as DNA: TGCAGCGTTGATAGCGGGAGCACAGATACGCAGTATTTT.

The chain couples TRBV18 to TRBJ2-3; perhaps TRBD1 as D (5 bases). This CDR3 has 15 residues. In germline, CDR1 is KGHSH, CDR2 LQKENI. Trimming cost V 3 bases and J 3 bases, with 13 bases left between them. CDR3 protein: CASSPNNPGTDTQYF. The CDR3, as DNA: TGTGCCAGCTCACCTAATAACCCAGGGACAGATACGCAGTATTTT.

The chain combines TRBV24-1 with TRBJ2-3; a weak D match, TRBD2 (6 bases). CDR1 is KGHDR, CDR2 SFDVKD, per germline. The CDR3 has 16 amino acids. Trimming left V 1 base short and J 2 bases short, with 12 bases between. The CDR3 nucleotides read TGTGCCACCAGTGATTTAGTGGCGGGATCCACAGATACGCAGTATTTT. Amino acids: CATSDLVAGSTDTQYF.

This chain connects TRBV2 to TRBJ1-2; 12 positions agree with TRBD1. Germline-derived CDR1 and CDR2 are SNHLY and FYNNEI. The CDR3 spans 16 residues. Trimming removed 7 bases from V and 2 bases from J; junction bases left unmatched: 8. CDR3 in amino acids: CASNPGQGALNYGYTF. CDR3 in DNA: TGTGCCAGCAATCCGGGACAGGGGGCTTTGAACTATGGCTACACCTTC.